Listed below are T cell receptor beta chains from one sample, sequenced in a study of response to subunit inactivated influenza vaccine. In TCRdb, the RT-PCR reads were re-called with MiXCR into one record per CDR3 protein. The data show about 520,000 distinct CDR3 sequences, approximately 24% seen once. The sample here was CD4+ T cells sorted from PBMCs, taken approximately 5 days after vaccination. The receptors derive from a man aged 45-65 years who received an inactivated influenza vaccine. Both conserved end residues are part of each CDR3. Each record gives: D gene, V gene, CDR3 length, J gene, clone size, CDR3 DNA, CDR3 protein. A D gene is named only where the DNA matches it firmly. Rows give clone size only sometimes, using once, few, many, or a class for an expanded clone.

TRBD2	TRBV10-3	17	TRBJ2-6	few	TGTGCCATCAGCACTAGCGGGAGCGGGGTCGGGGCCAACGTCCTGACTTTC	CAISTSGSGVGANVLTF
TRBD1	TRBV5-1	14	TRBJ2-1	NA	TGCGCCAGCAGCTGGGGACAGGGAGACAATGAGCAGTTCTTC	CASSWGQGDNEQFF
TRBD2	TRBV3-1	14	TRBJ2-1	NA	TGTGCCAGCAGCGCGGCGGGAGTCAGGAATGAGCAGTTCTTC	CASSAAGVRNEQFF
NA	TRBV3-1	13	TRBJ2-1	NA	TGTGCCAGCAGCCAAGATTTACGGGTTGAGCAGTTCTTC	CASSQDLRVEQFF
NA	TRBV2	13	TRBJ2-5	NA	TGTGCCAGCAACCGAATCTCCCAAGAGACCCAGTACTTC	CASNRISQETQYF
TRBD1	TRBV10-3	15	TRBJ1-2	few	TGTGCCATCGGTCCACAGGGGGACTCAGTCAATGGCTACACCTTC	CAIGPQGDSVNGYTF
TRBD1	TRBV5-1	17	TRBJ1-3	few	TGCGCCAGCAGCTTGGATGGGACAGCCATTCAAGGAAACACCATATATTTT	CASSLDGTAIQGNTIYF
TRBD2	TRBV29-1	19	TRBJ2-1	NA	TGCAGCGTTGAAGACGTCTTGGCGGGAGAAGAAAGCTCCTACAATGAGCAGTTCTTC	CSVEDVLAGEESSYNEQFF
NA	TRBV11-3	14	TRBJ2-3	NA	TGTGCCAGCAGCTCTCCCCTCCTTCCAGATACGCAGTATTTT	CASSSPLLPDTQYF
NA	TRBV19	15	TRBJ2-1	NA	TGTGCCAGTAGTATTCGGAACAGTGCGGGCAATGAGCAGTTCTTC	CASSIRNSAGNEQFF
TRBD2	TRBV20-1	15	TRBJ2-2	NA	TGCAGTGCTAGACTAGCGGGAGTTAGGACCGGGGAGCTGTTTTTT	CSARLAGVRTGELFF
NA	TRBV5-1	11	TRBJ2-7	few	TGCGCCAGCAGCTTGGAAGCCGAGCAGTACTTC	CASSLEAEQYF
NA	TRBV4-2	15	TRBJ1-2	few	TGTGCCAGCAGCCAAGAATCGGCAGGGTCAAATGGCTACACCTTC	CASSQESAGSNGYTF
NA	TRBV18	15	TRBJ2-2	NA	TGTGCCAGCTCACCAAGTCAGGGTTTCACCGGGGAGCTGTTTTTT	CASSPSQGFTGELFF
NA	TRBV5-5	14	TRBJ2-5	few	TGTGCCAGCAGCGGGGGGGGCCTGGAAGAGACCCAGTACTTC	CASSGGGLEETQYF
NA	TRBV6-1	16	TRBJ2-3	NA	TGTGCCAGCAGTCCCCAATGGGGGGCTCTGACAGATACGCAGTATTTT	CASSPQWGALTDTQYF
NA	TRBV7-9	11	TRBJ1-1	NA	TGTGCCCTCGGGCGACAGGCCGAAGCTTTCTTT	CALGRQAEAFF
NA	TRBV10-3	16	TRBJ2-1	medium-sized	TGTGCCATCAGTGAGTCGACTGGGGGAATGGGGAATGAGCAGTTCTTC	CAISESTGGMGNEQFF